The 12 T cell receptor beta chains listed next were all sequenced from one sample in a study of cytomegalovirus exposure and HLA in healthy donors (dated by TCRdb to 2017 to 2019). Library method: the immunoSEQ multiplex PCR assay. The multiplex PCR relied on a mix of 60 forward primers for TCR Vbeta segments and 13 reverse primers for TCR Jbeta segments. TCRdb mirrors the immuneACCESS table, restricted to in-frame sequences. Some clones are absent from its copies; in checked studies, under half trace to an unresolved V gene, and the reason for the others is unknown. The sample table includes about 74,000 clones. Clones ranked in the top ten supply 6.5% to 9% of the sample. The sample taken for sequencing was PBMCs. The source is a female donor in good health and CMV-seropositive.

The chain recombines TRBV6-5 with TRBJ2-1; a possible D gene is TRBD1 (6 bases). Per germline, CDR1 MNHEY and CDR2 SVGAGI. Trimming cost V 8 bases and J 6 bases, with 11 bases left between them. The CDR3 totals 12 residues. CDR3 sequence (DNA): TGTGCCAGCCGAGGGGGACCCAATGAGCAGTTCTTC. Its protein is CASRGGPNEQFF.

The chain combines TRBV7-2 with TRBJ2-5; 10 bases match TRBD2. The CDR3 has 15 amino acids. Germline V CDR1 and CDR2: SGHTA, FQGNSA. V lost 5 bases to trimming and J lost 9 bases; unmatched junction nucleotides: 12. CDR3 bases: TGTGCCAGCAGCCCCCTAGCGGGAGACCCCGGGTCCCAGTACTTC. It encodes CASSPLAGDPGSQYF. The variable domain in full, with the rest retrieved from reference TRBV7-2 and TRBJ2-5, is GAGVSQSPSNKVTEKGKDVELRCDPISGHTALYWYRQSLGQGLEFLIYFQGNSAPDKSGLPSDRFSAERTGGSVSTLTIQRTQQEDSAVYLCASSPLAGDPGSQYFGPGTRLLVL.

The V and J genes are TRBV5-1 and TRBJ2-3; D perhaps matches TRBD2 (5 bases). V gave up 2 bases and J gave up 1 base, with 14 bases separating them. CDR1 is SGHRS and CDR2 is YFSETQ in the germline V gene. The CDR3 runs to 16 residues. The DNA of the CDR3 is TGCGCCAGCAGCTTTGGAACGGGGAAGGGCACAGATACGCAGTATTTT. This encodes CASSFGTGKGTDTQYF.

The chain combines TRBV19 with TRBJ2-7, with TRBD1 as a possible D gene (6 bases). This CDR3 is built from 15 residues. Trimming shortened V by 6 bases and J by 1 base, and 16 bases separated the two germline ends. CDR1 is LNHDA, CDR2 SQIVND, per germline (reference sequence). The CDR3 DNA is TGTGCCAGTAGGAGAAGTGGACAGAGATCCTACGAGCAGTACTTC. Its protein product is CASRRSGQRSYEQYF.

This chain connects TRBV5-1 to TRBJ2-1; maybe TRBD1 (5 bases). This CDR3 has 11 amino acids. CDR1 is SGHRS, CDR2 YFSETQ, per germline. V lost 5 bases and J 8 bases, leaving 8 bases between the germline ends. CDR3 amino acids: CASRGHDEQFF. CDR3 DNA sequence: TGCGCCAGCAGAGGACATGATGAGCAGTTCTTC.

The chain couples TRBV5-1 to TRBJ2-3, with a weak D call TRBD1 (5 bases). CDR1 is SGHRS and CDR2 is YFSETQ in the germline V gene. Trimming stripped 5 bases from V and 1 base from J, with 11 bases between. This CDR3 comprises 14 residues. The CDR3 DNA is TGCGCCAGCAGTACTGTACAGGGCACAGATACGCAGTATTTT. It is translated as CASSTVQGTDTQYF.

This chain joins TRBV5-1 and TRBJ1-2, with 7 positions matching TRBD1. Germline loops: CDR1 SGHRS, CDR2 YFSETQ. The junction had 7 bases not matched to a gene; V was cut back by 0 bases and J by 8 bases. CDR3 length: 14 residues. The CDR3, as DNA: TGCGCCAGCAGCTTGGCCCCGACAGGGTTCGGCTACACCTTC. It is translated as CASSLAPTGFGYTF.

V usage is TRBV5-4 and J usage is TRBJ2-7; 7 positions match TRBD1. The CDR3 length is 14 residues. V dropped 2 bases and J dropped 7; count of bases not matched to a gene: 9. CDR1 and CDR2 (germline): SGHNT, YYREEE (reference sequence). In DNA form, the CDR3 reads TGTGCCAGCAGCTTTGACAGGGTGATTGGGGAGCAGTACTTC. Translation: CASSFDRVIGEQYF.

The V gene is TRBV19, the J gene TRBJ1-1, with 8 bases lining up with TRBD1. Germline CDR1 and CDR2: LNHDA and SQIVND (reference sequence). CDR3 length: 13 residues. With 9 bases clipped from V and 5 bases from J, the junction kept 8 bases outside the gene matches. CDR3 nucleotide sequence: TGTGCCAGCCATTGGACAGGGAGGACTGAAGCTTTCTTT. Protein product: CASHWTGRTEAFF. Filled out from reference TRBV19 and TRBJ1-1, the complete variable domain reads DGGITQSPKYLFRKEGQNVTLSCEQNLNHDAMYWYRQDPGQGLRLIYYSQIVNDFQKGDIAEGYSVSREKKESFPLTVTSAQKNPTAFYLCASHWTGRTEAFFGQGTRLTVV.

V is TRBV10-1 and J is TRBJ1-2; possibly TRBD1 for D (6 bases). Trimming took off 8 bases at V and 3 bases at J, with 16 bases between the two ends. CDR1 WNHNN and CDR2 SYGVQD come from the germline V gene (reference sequence). This CDR3 contains 14 residues. The CDR3 DNA reads as TGCGCCAGCGCTACGGGGGGCAGGGACTATGGCTACACCTTC. Translated, it gives CASATGGRDYGYTF.

The V call is TRBV5-4, the J call TRBJ2-7; 8 bases line up with TRBD1. The junction had 5 bases not matched to a gene; V was cut back by 4 bases and J by 2 bases. This CDR3 has 14 amino acids. Germline V CDR1 and CDR2: SGHNT, YYREEE (reference sequence). The chain's CDR3 is CASSVYRGTYEQYF. DNA for the CDR3: TGTGCCAGCAGCGTGTACAGGGGGACCTACGAGCAGTACTTC. Filled out from reference TRBV5-4 and TRBJ2-7, the complete variable domain reads ETGVTQSPTHLIKTRGQQVTLRCSSQSGHNTVSWYQQALGQGPQFIFQYYREEENGRGNFPPRFSGLQFPNYSSELNVNALELDDSALYLCASSVYRGTYEQYFGPGTRLTVT.

The chain carries TRBV5-1 and TRBJ2-1; possible D gene TRBD1, 7 bases. CDR3 length: 14 amino acids. Trimming took off 4 bases at V and 8 bases at J, with 16 bases between the two ends. Per germline, CDR1 SGHRS and CDR2 YFSETQ. This chain's CDR3 is CASSGTGERDEQFF. CDR3 sequence (DNA): TGCGCCAGCAGCGGAACAGGGGAGCGGGATGAGCAGTTCTTC.